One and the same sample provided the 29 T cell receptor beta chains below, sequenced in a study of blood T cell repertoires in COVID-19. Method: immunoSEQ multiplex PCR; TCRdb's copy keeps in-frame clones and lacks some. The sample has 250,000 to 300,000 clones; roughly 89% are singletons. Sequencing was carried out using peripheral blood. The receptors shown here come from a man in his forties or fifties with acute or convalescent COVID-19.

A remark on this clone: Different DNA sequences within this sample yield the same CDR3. Here the CDR3 reads CASSPRTGDTGELFF. The CDR3 DNA sequence: TGTGCCAGCTCACCTCGGACAGGGGACACCGGGGAGCTGTTTTTT. The chain uses TRBV18 and TRBJ2-2; TRBD1 agrees at 9 bases. This CDR3 comprises 15 residues. Looked up from germline, CDR1 is KGHSH and CDR2 is LQKENI. Germline trimming cut 3 bases from V and 3 bases from J; bases unmatched to any gene: 2.

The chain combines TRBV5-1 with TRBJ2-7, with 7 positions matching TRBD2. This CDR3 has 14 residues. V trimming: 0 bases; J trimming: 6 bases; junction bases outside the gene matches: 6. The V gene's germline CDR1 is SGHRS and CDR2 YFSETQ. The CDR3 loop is CASSLELASSEQYF. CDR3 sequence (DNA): TGCGCCAGCAGCTTGGAACTAGCGAGCAGCGAGCAGTACTTC.

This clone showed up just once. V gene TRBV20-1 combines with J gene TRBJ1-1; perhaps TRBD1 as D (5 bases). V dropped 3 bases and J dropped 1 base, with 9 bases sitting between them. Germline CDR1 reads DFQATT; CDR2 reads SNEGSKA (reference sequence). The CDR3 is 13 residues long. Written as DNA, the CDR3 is TGCAGTGCTAGTCAGGGTGGGAACACTGAAGCTTTCTTT. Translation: CSASQGGNTEAFF.

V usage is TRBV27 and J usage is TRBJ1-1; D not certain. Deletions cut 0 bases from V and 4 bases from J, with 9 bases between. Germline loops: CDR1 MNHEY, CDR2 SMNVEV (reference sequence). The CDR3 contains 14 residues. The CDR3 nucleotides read TGTGCCAGCAGTTTATCGAGGAGATCCACTGAAGCTTTCTTT. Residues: CASSLSRRSTEAFF.

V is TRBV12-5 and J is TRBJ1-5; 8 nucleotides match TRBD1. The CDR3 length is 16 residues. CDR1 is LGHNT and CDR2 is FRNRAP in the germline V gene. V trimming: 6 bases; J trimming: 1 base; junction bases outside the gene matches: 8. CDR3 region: CASGQDRVRSNQPQHF. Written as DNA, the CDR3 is TGTGCTAGTGGCCAGGACAGGGTAAGGAGCAATCAGCCCCAGCATTTT. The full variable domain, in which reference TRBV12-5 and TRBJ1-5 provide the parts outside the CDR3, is DARVTQTPRHKVTEMGQEVTMRCQPILGHNTVFWYRQTMMQGLELLAYFRNRAPLDDSGMPKDRFSAEMPDATLATLKIQPSEPRDSAVYFCASGQDRVRSNQPQHFGDGTRLSIL.

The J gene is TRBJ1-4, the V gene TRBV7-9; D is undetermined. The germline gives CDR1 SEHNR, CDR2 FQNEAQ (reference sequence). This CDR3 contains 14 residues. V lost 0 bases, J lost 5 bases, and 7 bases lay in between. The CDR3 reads CASSLAAVNEKLFF. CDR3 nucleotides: TGTGCCAGCAGCTTAGCGGCGGTAAATGAAAAACTGTTTTTT.

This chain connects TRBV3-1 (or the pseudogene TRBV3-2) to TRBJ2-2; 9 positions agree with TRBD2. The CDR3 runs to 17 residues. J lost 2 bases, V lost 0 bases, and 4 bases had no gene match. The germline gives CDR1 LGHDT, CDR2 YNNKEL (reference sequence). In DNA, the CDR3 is TGTGCCAGCAGCCAAGAGAGTAGCGGGGGTAACACCGGGGAGCTGTTTTTT. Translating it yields CASSQESSGGNTGELFF.

CDR3: CASSIDLRDQGSPLHF. The CDR3 bases are TGTGCCAGTAGTATAGATTTGAGGGATCAAGGTTCACCCCTCCACTTT. The chain carries TRBV19 and TRBJ1-6; no definite D call. CDR1 and CDR2 from the germline V gene are LNHDA and SQIVND (reference sequence). CDR3 length: 16 amino acids. Trimming shortened V by 0 bases and J by 9 bases, and 15 bases separated the two germline ends.

CDR3 DNA sequence: TGTGCCAGCTCCGGACAGGGGGCGCTTGCCGGGGAGCTGTTTTTT. As protein: CASSGQGALAGELFF. V gene TRBV18 combines with J gene TRBJ2-2, with TRBD1 matching over 11 bases. With V trimmed by 6 bases and J by 6 bases, 6 bases remained unmatched. Looked up from germline, CDR1 is KGHSH and CDR2 is LQKENI. This CDR3 has 15 amino acids.

The CDR3 sequence is CASSTRDSYGYTF. CDR3 sequence (DNA): TGTGCCAGTAGTACCCGGGACAGCTATGGCTACACCTTC. This rearrangement joins TRBV19 to TRBJ1-2; 7 positions match TRBD1. V gave up 4 bases and J gave up 4 bases; unmatched junction bases: 3. Germline V gives CDR1 LNHDA, CDR2 SQIVND (reference sequence). This CDR3 is 13 amino acids long. Using reference TRBV19 and TRBJ1-2 for the parts outside the CDR3, the full variable domain is DGGITQSPKYLFRKEGQNVTLSCEQNLNHDAMYWYRQDPGQGLRLIYYSQIVNDFQKGDIAEGYSVSREKKESFPLTVTSAQKNPTAFYLCASSTRDSYGYTFGSGTRLTVV.

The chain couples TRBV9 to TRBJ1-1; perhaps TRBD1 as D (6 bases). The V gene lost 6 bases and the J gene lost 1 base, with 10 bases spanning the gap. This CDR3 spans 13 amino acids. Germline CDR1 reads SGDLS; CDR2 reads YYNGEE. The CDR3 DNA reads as TGTGCCAGCACCTGGGGACAGAACACTGAAGCTTTCTTT. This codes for CASTWGQNTEAFF.

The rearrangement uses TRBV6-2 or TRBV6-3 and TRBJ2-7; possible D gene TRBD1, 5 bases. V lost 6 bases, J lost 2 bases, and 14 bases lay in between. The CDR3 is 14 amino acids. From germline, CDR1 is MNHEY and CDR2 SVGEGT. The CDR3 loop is CASSPPDMPYEQYF. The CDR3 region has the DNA TGTGCCAGCAGCCCGCCGGACATGCCCTACGAGCAGTACTTC.

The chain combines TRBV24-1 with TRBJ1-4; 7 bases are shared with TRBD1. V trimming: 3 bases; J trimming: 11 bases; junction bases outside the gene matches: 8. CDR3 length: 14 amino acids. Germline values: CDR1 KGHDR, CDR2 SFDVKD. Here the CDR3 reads CATSDATGPGKLFF. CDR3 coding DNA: TGTGCCACCAGTGATGCGACAGGGCCCGGGAAACTGTTTTTT.

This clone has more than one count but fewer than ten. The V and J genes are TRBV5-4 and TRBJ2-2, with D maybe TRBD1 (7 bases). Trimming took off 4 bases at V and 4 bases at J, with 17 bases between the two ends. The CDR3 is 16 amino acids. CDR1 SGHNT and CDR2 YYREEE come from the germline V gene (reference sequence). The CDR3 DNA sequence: TGTGCCAGCAGCCTAAACAGGGGAGGAGGCACCGGGGAGCTGTTTTTT. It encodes CASSLNRGGGTGELFF.

Here the CDR3 DNA reads TGTGCCACCGCCGGAGGGGAGCCCGGGGAGCTGTTTTTT. Translating it yields CATAGGEPGELFF. The genes are TRBV24-1 and TRBJ2-2; D perhaps matches TRBD2 (6 bases). V lost 9 bases and J lost 6, with 13 bases in between. Per the germline V gene, CDR1 is KGHDR and CDR2 is SFDVKD. This CDR3 contains 13 residues.

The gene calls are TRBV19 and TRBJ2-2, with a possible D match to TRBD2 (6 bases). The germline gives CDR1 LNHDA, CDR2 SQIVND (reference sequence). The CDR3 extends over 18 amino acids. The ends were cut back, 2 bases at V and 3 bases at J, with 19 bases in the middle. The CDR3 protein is CASSIFGGQDDYTGELFF. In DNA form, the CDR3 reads TGTGCCAGTAGTATATTCGGGGGTCAAGACGATTACACCGGGGAGCTGTTTTTT.

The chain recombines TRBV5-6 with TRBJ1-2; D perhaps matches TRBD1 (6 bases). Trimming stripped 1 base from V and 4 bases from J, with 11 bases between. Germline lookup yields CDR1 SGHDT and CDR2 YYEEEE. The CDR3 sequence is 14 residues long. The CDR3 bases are TGTGCCAGCAGCTTGAAACAGGGATCCTATGGCTACACCTTC. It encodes CASSLKQGSYGYTF.

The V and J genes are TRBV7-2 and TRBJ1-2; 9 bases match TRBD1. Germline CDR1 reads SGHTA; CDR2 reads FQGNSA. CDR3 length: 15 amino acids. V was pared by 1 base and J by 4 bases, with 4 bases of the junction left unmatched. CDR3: CASSLDTGGFYGYTF. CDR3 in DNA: TGTGCCAGCAGCTTAGATACAGGGGGCTTCTATGGCTACACCTTC. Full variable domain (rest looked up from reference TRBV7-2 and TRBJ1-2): GAGVSQSPSNKVTEKGKDVELRCDPISGHTALYWYRQSLGQGLEFLIYFQGNSAPDKSGLPSDRFSAERTGGSVSTLTIQRTQQEDSAVYLCASSLDTGGFYGYTFGSGTRLTVV.

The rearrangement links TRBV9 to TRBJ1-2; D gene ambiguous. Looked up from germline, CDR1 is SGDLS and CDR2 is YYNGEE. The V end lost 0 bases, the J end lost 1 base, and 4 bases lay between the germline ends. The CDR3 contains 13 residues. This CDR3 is CASSVDNNYGYTF. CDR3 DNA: TGTGCCAGCAGCGTAGACAATAACTATGGCTACACCTTC.

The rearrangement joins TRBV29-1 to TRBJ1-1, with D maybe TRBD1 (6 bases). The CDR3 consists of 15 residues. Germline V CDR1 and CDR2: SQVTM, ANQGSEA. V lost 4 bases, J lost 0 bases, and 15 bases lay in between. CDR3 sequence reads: CSVGPGQNMNTEAFF. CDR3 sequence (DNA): TGCAGCGTTGGCCCAGGACAGAACATGAACACTGAAGCTTTCTTT.

Written as DNA, the CDR3 is TGTGCCAGCAGCTTGGGGAGCGGGACGTACTCCTACAATGAGCAGTTCTTC. Residues: CASSLGSGTYSYNEQFF. The chain has TRBV5-8 and TRBJ2-1; 7 bases agree with TRBD2. There are 17 residues in the CDR3. From germline, CDR1 is SGHTS and CDR2 YDEGEE. With V trimmed by 0 bases and J by 0 bases, 6 bases remained unmatched.

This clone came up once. The CDR3 DNA is TGTGCCACCAGCAGAGATCTAAGGCAGGGGTCCCAGCATTTT. Translation: CATSRDLRQGSQHF. This chain connects TRBV15 to TRBJ1-5, with TRBD1 as a possible D gene (6 bases). The CDR3 has 14 residues. The germline V gene encodes CDR1 LNHNV and CDR2 YYDKDF (reference sequence). Trimming removed 0 bases from V and 11 bases from J, with 14 bases in between.

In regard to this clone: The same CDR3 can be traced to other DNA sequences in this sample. CDR3 bases: TGCAGCGTTGGTGCGGGGTGGGCGATGAACACTGAAGCTTTCTTT. It encodes CSVGAGWAMNTEAFF. This rearrangement joins TRBV29-1 to TRBJ1-1; D ambiguous. CDR1 SQVTM and CDR2 ANQGSEA come from the germline V gene. CDR3 length: 15 amino acids. V lost 4 bases to trimming and J lost 0 bases, with 15 bases between them.

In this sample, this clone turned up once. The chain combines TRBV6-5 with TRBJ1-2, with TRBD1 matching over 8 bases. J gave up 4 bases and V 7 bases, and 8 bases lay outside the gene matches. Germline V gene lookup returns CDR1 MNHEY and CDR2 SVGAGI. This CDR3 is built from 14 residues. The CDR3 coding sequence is TGTGCCAGCACCGACAGGGGTGGGCCCTATGGCTACACCTTC. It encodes CASTDRGGPYGYTF.

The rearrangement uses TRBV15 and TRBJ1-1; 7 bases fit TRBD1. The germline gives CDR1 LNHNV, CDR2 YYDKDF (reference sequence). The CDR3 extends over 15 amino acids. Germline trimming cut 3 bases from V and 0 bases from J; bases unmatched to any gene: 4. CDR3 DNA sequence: TGTGCCACCAGCAGCTGGGACAGCGTGAACACTGAAGCTTTCTTT. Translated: CATSSWDSVNTEAFF.

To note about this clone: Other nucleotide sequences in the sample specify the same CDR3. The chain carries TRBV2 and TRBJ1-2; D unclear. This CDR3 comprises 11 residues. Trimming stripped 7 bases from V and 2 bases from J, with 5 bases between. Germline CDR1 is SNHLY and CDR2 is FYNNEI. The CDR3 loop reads CASTRNYGYTF. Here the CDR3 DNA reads TGTGCCAGCACGCGGAACTATGGCTACACCTTC.

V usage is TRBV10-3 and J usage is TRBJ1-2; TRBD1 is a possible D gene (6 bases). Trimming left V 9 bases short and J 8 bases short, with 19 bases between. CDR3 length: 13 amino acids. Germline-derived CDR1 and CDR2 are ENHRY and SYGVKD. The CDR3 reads CAIGGQIDMGYTF. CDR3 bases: TGTGCCATAGGAGGACAGATCGACATGGGCTACACCTTC.

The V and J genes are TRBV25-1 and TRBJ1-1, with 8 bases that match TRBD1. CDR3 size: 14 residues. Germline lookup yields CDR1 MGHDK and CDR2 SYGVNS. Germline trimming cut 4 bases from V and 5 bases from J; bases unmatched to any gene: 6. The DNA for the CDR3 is TGTGCCAGCAGTGGAAGGACAGGGAAAACTGAAGCTTTCTTT. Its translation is CASSGRTGKTEAFF.

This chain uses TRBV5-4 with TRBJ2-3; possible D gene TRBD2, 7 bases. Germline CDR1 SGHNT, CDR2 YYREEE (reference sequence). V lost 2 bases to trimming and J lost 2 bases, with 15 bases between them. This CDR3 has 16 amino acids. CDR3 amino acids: CASSFLGGGSTDTQYF. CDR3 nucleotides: TGTGCCAGCAGCTTCCTAGGGGGGGGGTCCACAGATACGCAGTATTTT.